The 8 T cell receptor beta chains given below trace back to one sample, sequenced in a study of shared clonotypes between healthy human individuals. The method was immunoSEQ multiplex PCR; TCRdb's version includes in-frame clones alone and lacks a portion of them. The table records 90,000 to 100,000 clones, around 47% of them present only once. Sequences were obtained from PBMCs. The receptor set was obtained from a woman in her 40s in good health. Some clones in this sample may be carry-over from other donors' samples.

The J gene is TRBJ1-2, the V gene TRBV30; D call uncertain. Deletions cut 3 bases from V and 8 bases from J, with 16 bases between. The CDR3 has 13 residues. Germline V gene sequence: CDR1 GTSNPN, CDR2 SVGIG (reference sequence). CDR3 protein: CAWSPRTQEGYTF. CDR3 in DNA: TGTGCCTGGAGCCCACGAACGCAGGAGGGCTACACCTTC.

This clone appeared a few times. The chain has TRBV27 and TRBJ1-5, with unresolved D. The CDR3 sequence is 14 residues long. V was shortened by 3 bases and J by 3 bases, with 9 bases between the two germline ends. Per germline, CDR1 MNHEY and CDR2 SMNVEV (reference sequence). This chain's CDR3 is CASSFGHTNQPQHF. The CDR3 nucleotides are TGTGCCAGCAGTTTCGGTCATACCAATCAGCCCCAGCATTTT.

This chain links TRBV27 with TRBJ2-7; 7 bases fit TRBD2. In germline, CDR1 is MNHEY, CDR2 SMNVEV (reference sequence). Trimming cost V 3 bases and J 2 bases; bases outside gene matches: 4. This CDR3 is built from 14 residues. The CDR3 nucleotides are TGTGCCAGCAGTTTGGTGCGGGAGACCTACGAGCAGTACTTC. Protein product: CASSLVRETYEQYF.

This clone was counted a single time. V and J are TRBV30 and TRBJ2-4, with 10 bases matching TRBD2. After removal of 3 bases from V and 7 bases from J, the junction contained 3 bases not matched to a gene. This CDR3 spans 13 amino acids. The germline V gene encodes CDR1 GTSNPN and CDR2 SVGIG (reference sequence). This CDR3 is CAWRLAGSNIQYF. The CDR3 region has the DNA TGTGCCTGGAGACTAGCGGGAAGTAACATTCAGTACTTC.

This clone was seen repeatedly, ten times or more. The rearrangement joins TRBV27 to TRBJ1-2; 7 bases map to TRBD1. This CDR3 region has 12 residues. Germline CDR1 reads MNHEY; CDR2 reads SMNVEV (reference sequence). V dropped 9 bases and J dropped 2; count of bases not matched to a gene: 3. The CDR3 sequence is CASPGQNYGYTF. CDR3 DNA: TGTGCCAGTCCGGGACAGAACTATGGCTACACCTTC.

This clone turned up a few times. The CDR3 spells CASSEARGTGSGYGYTF. In DNA form, the CDR3 reads TGTGCCAGCAGTGAAGCTCGGGGGACAGGGTCGGGCTATGGCTACACCTTC. The chain is built from TRBV6-1 and TRBJ1-2; 9 nucleotides align to TRBD1. Germline V CDR1 and CDR2: MNHNS, SASEGT. The CDR3 covers 17 residues. The ends lost 0 bases at V and 4 bases at J; junction bases unmatched: 9.

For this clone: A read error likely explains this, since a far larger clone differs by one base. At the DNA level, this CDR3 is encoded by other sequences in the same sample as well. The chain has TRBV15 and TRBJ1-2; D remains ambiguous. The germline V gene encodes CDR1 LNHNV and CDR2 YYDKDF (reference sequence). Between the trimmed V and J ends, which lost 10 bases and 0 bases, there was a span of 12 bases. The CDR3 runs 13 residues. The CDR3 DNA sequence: TGTGCCATCGCAACAACGGCTAACTATGGCTACACCTTC. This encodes CAIATTANYGYTF.

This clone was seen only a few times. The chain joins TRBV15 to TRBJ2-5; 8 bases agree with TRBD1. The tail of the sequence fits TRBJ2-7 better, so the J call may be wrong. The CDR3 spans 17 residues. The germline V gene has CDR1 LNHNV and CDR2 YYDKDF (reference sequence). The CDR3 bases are TGTGCCACCAGCAGGCCCCCAAGACAGGGGATTCCCTACGAGCAGTACTTC. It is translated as CATSRPPRQGIPYEQYF.